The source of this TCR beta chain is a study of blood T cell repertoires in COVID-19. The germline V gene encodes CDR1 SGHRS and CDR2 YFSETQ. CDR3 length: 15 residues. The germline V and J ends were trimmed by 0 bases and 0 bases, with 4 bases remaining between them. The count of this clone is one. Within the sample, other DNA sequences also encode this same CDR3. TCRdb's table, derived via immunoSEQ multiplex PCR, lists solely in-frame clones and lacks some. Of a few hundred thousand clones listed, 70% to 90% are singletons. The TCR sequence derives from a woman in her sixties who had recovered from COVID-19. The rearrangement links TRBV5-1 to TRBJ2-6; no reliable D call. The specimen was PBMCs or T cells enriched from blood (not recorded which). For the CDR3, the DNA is TGCGCCAGCAGCTTGGCGGGCTCTGGGGCCAACGTCCTGACTTTC. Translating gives CASSLAGSGANVLTF.